The 2 T cell receptor beta chains in this list originate from one sample, sequenced in a study of blood T cells in healthy people across ages. Alongside a J-beta primer mix, a sample-barcoded 5' primer served in a second PCR lasting 7 to 11 cycles. TCRdb itself ran the 5' RACE reads through MiXCR, one entry per CDR3 protein. Of about 900,000 distinct CDR3 sequences listed, around 62% are singletons. Sample: blood. These receptors originate from a man aged 30 to 39 in good health.

This clonotype was detected only a few times. This chain joins TRBV2 and TRBJ2-1; D is possibly TRBD1 or TRBD2 (5 bases each). CDR1 and CDR2 from the germline V gene are SNHLY and FYNNEI. V shed 7 bases and J shed 3 bases, with 13 bases lying between them. CDR3 length: 14 amino acids. CDR3 region: CASIPGRLYNEQFF. As DNA, the CDR3 is TGTGCCAGCATTCCGGGACGCCTCTACAATGAGCAGTTCTTC.

The V gene is TRBV30, the J gene TRBJ1-2; perhaps TRBD1 as D (6 bases). This CDR3 has 13 residues. Germline loops: CDR1 GTSNPN, CDR2 SVGIG (reference sequence). Between the trimmed V and J ends, which lost 1 base and 3 bases, there was a span of 9 bases. The CDR3 reads CAWSEGEDYGYTF. CDR3 DNA: TGTGCCTGGAGTGAGGGGGAGGACTATGGCTACACCTTC.